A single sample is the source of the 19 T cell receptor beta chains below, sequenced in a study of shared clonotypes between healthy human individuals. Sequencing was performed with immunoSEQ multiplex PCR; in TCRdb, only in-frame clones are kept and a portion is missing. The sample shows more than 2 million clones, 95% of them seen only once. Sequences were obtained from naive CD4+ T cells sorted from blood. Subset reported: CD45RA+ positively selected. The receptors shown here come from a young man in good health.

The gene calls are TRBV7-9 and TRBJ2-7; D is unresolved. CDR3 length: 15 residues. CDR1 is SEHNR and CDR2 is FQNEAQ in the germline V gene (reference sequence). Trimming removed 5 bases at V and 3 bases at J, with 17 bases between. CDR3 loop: CASSVRPDPYYEQYF. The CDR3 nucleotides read TGTGCCAGCAGCGTAAGACCGGATCCCTACTACGAGCAGTACTTC.

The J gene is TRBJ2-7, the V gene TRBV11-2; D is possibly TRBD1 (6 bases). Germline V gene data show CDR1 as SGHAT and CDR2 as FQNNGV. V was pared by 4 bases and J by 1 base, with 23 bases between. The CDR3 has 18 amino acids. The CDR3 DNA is TGTGCCAGCAGCTCCTTCCGGTTGGGGGCGGGTAGGTCCTACGAGCAGTACTTC. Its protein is CASSSFRLGAGRSYEQYF.

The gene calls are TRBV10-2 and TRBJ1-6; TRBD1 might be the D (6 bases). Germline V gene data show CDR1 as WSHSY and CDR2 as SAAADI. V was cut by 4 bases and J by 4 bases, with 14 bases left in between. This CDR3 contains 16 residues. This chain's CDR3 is CASSGAGTSYNSPLHF. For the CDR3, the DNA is TGCGCCAGCAGTGGGGCCGGGACATCTTATAATTCACCCCTCCACTTT.

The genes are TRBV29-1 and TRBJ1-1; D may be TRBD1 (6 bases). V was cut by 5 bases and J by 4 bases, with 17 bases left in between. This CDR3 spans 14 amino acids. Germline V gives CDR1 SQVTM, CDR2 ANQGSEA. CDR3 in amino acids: CSVSGGGRGTEAFF. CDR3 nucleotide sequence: TGCAGCGTTTCTGGAGGGGGGCGAGGCACTGAAGCTTTCTTT.

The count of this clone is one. The CDR3 nucleotides read TGTGCCAGCAGTGAGGACAGGTTTCACTCTGGGGCCAACGTCCTGACTTTC. It translates to CASSEDRFHSGANVLTF. The V and J genes are TRBV6-4 and TRBJ2-6; 7 nucleotides align to TRBD1. The trim removed 3 bases at V and 0 bases at J, leaving 5 bases unmatched. The CDR3 sequence is 17 residues long. Germline assignment: CDR1 MRHNA and CDR2 SNTAGT.

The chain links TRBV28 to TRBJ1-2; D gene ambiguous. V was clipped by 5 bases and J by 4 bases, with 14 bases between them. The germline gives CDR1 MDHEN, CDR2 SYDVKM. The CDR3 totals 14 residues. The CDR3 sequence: CASSRRVPVYGYTF. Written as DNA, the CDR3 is TGTGCCAGCAGTCGTAGGGTACCAGTCTATGGCTACACCTTC.

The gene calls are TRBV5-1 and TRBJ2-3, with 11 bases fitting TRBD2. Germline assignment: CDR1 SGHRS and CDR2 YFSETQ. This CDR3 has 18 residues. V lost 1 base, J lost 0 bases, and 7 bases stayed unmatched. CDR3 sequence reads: CASSLRGLAESSTDTQYF. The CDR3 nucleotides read TGCGCCAGCAGCTTGCGGGGACTAGCGGAGTCTAGCACAGATACGCAGTATTTT. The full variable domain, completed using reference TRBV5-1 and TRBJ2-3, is KAGVTQTPRYLIKTRGQQVTLSCSPISGHRSVSWYQQTPGQGLQFLFEYFSETQRNKGNFPGRFSGRQFSNSRSEMNVSTLELGDSALYLCASSLRGLAESSTDTQYFGPGTRLTVL.

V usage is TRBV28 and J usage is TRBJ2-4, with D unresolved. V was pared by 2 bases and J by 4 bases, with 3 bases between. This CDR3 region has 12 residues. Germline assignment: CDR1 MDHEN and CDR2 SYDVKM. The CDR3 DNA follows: TGTGCCAGCAGTTTACAGAAAAACATTCAGTACTTC. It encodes CASSLQKNIQYF.

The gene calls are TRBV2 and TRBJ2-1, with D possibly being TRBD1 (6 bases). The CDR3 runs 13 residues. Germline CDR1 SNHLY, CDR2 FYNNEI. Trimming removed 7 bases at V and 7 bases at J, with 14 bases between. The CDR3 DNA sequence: TGTGCCAGCATTCAGGACAGCCTTAATGAGCAGTTCTTC. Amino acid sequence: CASIQDSLNEQFF.

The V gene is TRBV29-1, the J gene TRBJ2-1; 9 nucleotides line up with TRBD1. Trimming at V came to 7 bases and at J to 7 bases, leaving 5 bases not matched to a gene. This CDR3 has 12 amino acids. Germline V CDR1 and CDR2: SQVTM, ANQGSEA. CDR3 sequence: CSATTGGNEQFF. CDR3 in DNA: TGCAGCGCTACGACAGGGGGAAATGAGCAGTTCTTC.

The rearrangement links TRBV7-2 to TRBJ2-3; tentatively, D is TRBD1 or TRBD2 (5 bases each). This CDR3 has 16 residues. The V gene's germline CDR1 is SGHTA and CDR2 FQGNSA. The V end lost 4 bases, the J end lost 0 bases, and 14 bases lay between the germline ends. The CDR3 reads CASSSTGTVSTDTQYF. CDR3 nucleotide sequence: TGTGCCAGCAGCTCGACCGGGACCGTTAGCACAGATACGCAGTATTTT. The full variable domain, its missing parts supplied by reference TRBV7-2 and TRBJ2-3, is GAGVSQSPSNKVTEKGKDVELRCDPISGHTALYWYRQSLGQGLEFLIYFQGNSAPDKSGLPSDRFSAERTGGSVSTLTIQRTQQEDSAVYLCASSSTGTVSTDTQYFGPGTRLTVL.

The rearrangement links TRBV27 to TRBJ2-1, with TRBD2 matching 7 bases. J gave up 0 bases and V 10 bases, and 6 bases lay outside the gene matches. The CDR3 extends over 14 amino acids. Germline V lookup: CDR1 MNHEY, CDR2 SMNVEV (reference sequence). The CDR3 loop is CAIKGGSSYNEQFF. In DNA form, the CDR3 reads TGTGCCATCAAGGGCGGGAGCTCCTACAATGAGCAGTTCTTC.

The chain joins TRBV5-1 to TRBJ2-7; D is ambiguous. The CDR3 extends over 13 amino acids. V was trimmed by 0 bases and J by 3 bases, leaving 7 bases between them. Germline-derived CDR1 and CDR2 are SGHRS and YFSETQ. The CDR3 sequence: CASSLDTVYEQYF. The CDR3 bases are TGCGCCAGCAGCTTGGATACGGTCTACGAGCAGTACTTC.

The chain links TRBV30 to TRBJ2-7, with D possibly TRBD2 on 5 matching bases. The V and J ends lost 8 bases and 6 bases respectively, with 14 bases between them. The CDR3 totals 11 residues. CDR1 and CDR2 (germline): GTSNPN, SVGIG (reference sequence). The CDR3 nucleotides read TGTGCCGGATCCGTCCGGGGCGAGCAGTACTTC. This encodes CAGSVRGEQYF.

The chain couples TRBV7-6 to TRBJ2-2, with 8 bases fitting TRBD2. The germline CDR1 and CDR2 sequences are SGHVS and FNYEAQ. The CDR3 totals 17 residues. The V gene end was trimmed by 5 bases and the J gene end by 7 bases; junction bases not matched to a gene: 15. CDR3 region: CASSNPYREGPVGELFF. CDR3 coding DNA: TGTGCCAGCAGCAACCCGTATCGGGAGGGCCCGGTCGGGGAGCTGTTTTTT.

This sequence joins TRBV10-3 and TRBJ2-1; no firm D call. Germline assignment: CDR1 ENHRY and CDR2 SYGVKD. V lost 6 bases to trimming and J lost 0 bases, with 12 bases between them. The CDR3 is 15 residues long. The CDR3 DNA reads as TGTGCCATCAGGGCCCTAACGACCTCCTACAATGAGCAGTTCTTC. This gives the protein CAIRALTTSYNEQFF.

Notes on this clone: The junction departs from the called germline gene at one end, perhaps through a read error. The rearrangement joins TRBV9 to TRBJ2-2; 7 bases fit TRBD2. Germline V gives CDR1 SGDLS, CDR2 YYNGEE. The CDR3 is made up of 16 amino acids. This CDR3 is CASTVGLAANTGELFF. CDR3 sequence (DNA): TGTGCCAGCACCGTAGGTCTAGCGGCGAACACCGGGGAGCTGTTTTTT.

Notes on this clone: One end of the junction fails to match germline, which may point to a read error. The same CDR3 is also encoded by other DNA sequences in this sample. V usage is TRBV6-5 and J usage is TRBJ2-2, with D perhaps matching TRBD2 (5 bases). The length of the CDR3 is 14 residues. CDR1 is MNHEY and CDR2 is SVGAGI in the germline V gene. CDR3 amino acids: CASSLRSRSGELFF. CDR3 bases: TGTGCCAGCAGTCTACGATCTAGATCCGGGGAACTGTTTTTT.

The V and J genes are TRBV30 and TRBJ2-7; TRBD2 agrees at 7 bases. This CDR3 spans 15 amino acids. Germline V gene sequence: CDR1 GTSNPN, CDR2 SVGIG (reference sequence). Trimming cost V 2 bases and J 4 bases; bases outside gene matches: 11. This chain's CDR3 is CAWSRQAREFYEQYF. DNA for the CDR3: TGTGCCTGGAGTCGGCAAGCGCGGGAGTTTTACGAGCAGTACTTC.